The clone carrying this T cell receptor beta chain occurred a few times. Its antigen is not known. This specimen belongs to a study of cytomegalovirus exposure and HLA in healthy donors. Study outcomes and limitations: Relative to equally common others, HLA-associated TCR beta chains showed greater clonal expansion in a later analysis. About 87% or about 30% of the time was how often most TCR beta V segments were productive, according to an earlier analysis. In vitro testing confirmed a few CMV-associated chains as specific for CMV antigens.

PCR amplification relied on 60 Vbeta primers (plus 13 Jbeta primers). The method was immunoSEQ multiplex PCR; TCRdb's version includes in-frame clones alone and lacks a portion of them. Of some 150,000 clones in the sample, roughly 80% were seen once. The CDR3 is 12 residues long. V lost 3 bases to trimming and J lost 9 bases, with 12 bases between them. From germline, CDR1 is GTSNPN and CDR2 SVGIG (reference sequence). This receptor was taken from a man aged 25-45 years in good health and CMV-seronegative. The rearrangement links TRBV30 to TRBJ1-3; no definite D call. Sequencing was done on a sample of PBMCs. CDR3 sequence reads: CAWSSAGSTIYF. CDR3 nucleotide sequence: TGTGCCTGGAGCAGCGCTGGTAGCACCATATATTTT.